This TCR beta chain emerged from a study of T cell repertoires in ileal Crohn's disease. Study summary: M6 samples are neoterminal ileum biopsies from postoperative colonoscopy. Study findings and constraints: Compared with non-smokers, active smokers at surgery showed more clonal expansions. Endoscopic recurrence occurred in every patient whose clonality exceeded 26.8%.

V was pared by 0 bases and J by 3 bases, with 6 bases between. The CDR3 sequence is 13 residues long. Data came from immunoSEQ multiplex PCR; TCRdb stores just in-frame clones and leaves some out. The data show 12,000 or so clones, just under 80% seen once. Time point: neoterminal ileum biopsy at postoperative endoscopy, about 6 months after surgery. This clone showed up just once. What it recognizes is unknown. The chain joins TRBV23-1 to TRBJ2-7; no reliable D call. TRBV23-1 is an ORF for which the function is uncertain. The receptor was derived from an adult with Crohn's disease. The sample consisted of ileal tissue. The CDR3 loop is CASSQSRRYEQYF. CDR3 DNA: TGCGCCAGCAGTCAATCGCGGCGCTACGAGCAGTACTTC.